The 16 T cell receptor beta chains listed next were all sequenced from one sample in a study of cytomegalovirus exposure and HLA in healthy donors. The PCR was carried out with 60 Vbeta primers and 13 Jbeta primers. Here immunoSEQ multiplex PCR was the method, and the copy in TCRdb shows in-frame clones only, minus some. The repertoire holds about 180,000 clones, with roughly 85% as singletons. Sequenced material: PBMCs. Receptor source: a man aged 40-55 years in good health and CMV-seropositive.

This clone was seen a single time. V usage is TRBV9 and J usage is TRBJ1-1; D call uncertain. Germline lookup yields CDR1 SGDLS and CDR2 YYNGEE. The CDR3 is made up of 15 amino acids. With 0 bases removed from V and 4 bases from J, the gap between germline ends came to 13 bases. Here the CDR3 reads CASSVGVSAGTEAFF. The CDR3 nucleotides read TGTGCCAGCAGCGTAGGTGTCAGTGCTGGCACTGAAGCTTTCTTT.

The chain combines TRBV27 with TRBJ2-7; no reliable D call. Trimming took 6 bases from V and 6 from J, leaving 6 bases between them. The CDR3 extends over 10 amino acids. Germline V gene data show CDR1 as MNHEY and CDR2 as SMNVEV (reference sequence). CDR3 in DNA: TGTGCCAGCAGATATCCCGAGCAGTACTTC. The encoded protein is CASRYPEQYF.

The chain employs TRBV2 and TRBJ2-1, with TRBD2 matching over 9 bases. J gave up 5 bases and V 5 bases, and 4 bases lay outside the gene matches. This CDR3 contains 14 residues. CDR1 and CDR2 (germline): SNHLY, FYNNEI. This CDR3 is CASSLVAGDNEQFF. DNA for the CDR3: TGTGCCAGCAGTCTGGTAGCGGGAGACAATGAGCAGTTCTTC.

This clone has only a few counts. This chain joins TRBV4-2 and TRBJ2-7; D is possibly TRBD1 (6 bases). The V end was cut by 1 base, the J end by 4 bases, with 20 bases between. The germline V gene encodes CDR1 LGHNA and CDR2 YNFKEQ. This CDR3 spans 17 amino acids. The DNA of the CDR3 is TGTGCCAGCAGCCAAGGTTACTCAACAGGGAACACTTACGAGCAGTACTTC. This translates into CASSQGYSTGNTYEQYF.

In this sample, this clone turned up a few times. This chain uses TRBV11-1 with TRBJ2-1, with 10 nucleotides matching TRBD2. The CDR3 has 16 amino acids. V was clipped by 4 bases and J by 6 bases; unmatched bases: 9. Germline CDR1 and CDR2: SGHAT and FQDESV (reference sequence). CDR3 nucleotide sequence: TGTGCCAGCAGCTATATTCTAGCGGGGGCCGCCAATGAGCAGTTCTTC. Translation gives CASSYILAGAANEQFF.

Only a few counts were recorded for this clone. The chain links TRBV15 to TRBJ2-3, with 9 bases identical to TRBD2. The CDR3 is 16 residues long. Looked up from germline, CDR1 is LNHNV and CDR2 is YYDKDF (reference sequence). V shed 4 bases, J shed 0 bases, and the junction held 5 bases outside the gene matches. The DNA of the CDR3 is TGTGCCACCAGCATCGGGACTAGCAGGAGCACAGATACGCAGTATTTT. Translated: CATSIGTSRSTDTQYF.

The chain combines TRBV7-9 with TRBJ1-1; no clear D. The CDR3 sequence is 14 residues long. Germline V gene data show CDR1 as SEHNR and CDR2 as FQNEAQ (reference sequence). Between the trimmed V and J ends, which lost 0 bases and 1 base, there was a span of 6 bases. DNA of the CDR3: TGTGCCAGCAGCTTAGCTGGCAGGAACACTGAAGCTTTCTTT. This sequence encodes CASSLAGRNTEAFF.

The CDR3 reads CASSERGGSYNSPLHF. The CDR3 DNA reads TGTGCCAGCTCAGAGCGGGGGGGGTCCTATAATTCACCCCTCCACTTT. The chain employs TRBV18 and TRBJ1-6, with D perhaps matching TRBD1 (5 bases). CDR3 length: 16 residues. Germline CDR1 and CDR2: KGHSH and LQKENI. The germline V and J ends were trimmed by 5 bases and 1 base, with 12 bases remaining between them.

This chain links TRBV11-3 with TRBJ1-3; D ambiguous. Trimming pared 3 bases from V and 4 bases from J, leaving 7 bases between. CDR3 length: 13 residues. CDR1 is SGHNT and CDR2 is YENEEA in the germline V gene. The CDR3 loop is CASSFPRGNTIYF. For the CDR3, the DNA is TGTGCCAGCAGCTTCCCTCGGGGAAACACCATATATTTT.

V gene TRBV19 combines with J gene TRBJ1-5, with 7 bases aligning to TRBD1. Germline V CDR1 and CDR2: LNHDA, SQIVND (reference sequence). V lost 7 bases and J lost 2; bases outside the gene matches: 8. The CDR3 has 15 amino acids. The CDR3 DNA reads as TGTGCCAGTACGAACTACAGGGGTGGCAATCAGCCCCAGCATTTT. It specifies CASTNYRGGNQPQHF.

The V call is TRBV7-2, the J call TRBJ1-4, with D possibly matching TRBD1 (5 bases). The ends were cut back, 3 bases at V and 6 bases at J, with 11 bases in the middle. The CDR3 sequence is 14 residues long. Germline CDR1 reads SGHTA; CDR2 reads FQGNSA. CDR3 region: CASSFGAGDEKLFF. The CDR3 coding sequence is TGTGCCAGCAGCTTTGGTGCGGGGGATGAAAAACTGTTTTTT.

This clone was recorded a few times. CDR3 residues: CASDRVGLRQAPEMNTEAFF. DNA for the CDR3: TGTGCCAGCGATCGGGTGGGGCTCCGACAGGCGCCCGAAATGAACACTGAAGCTTTCTTT. This chain joins TRBV28 and TRBJ1-1; D possibly corresponds to TRBD1 (6 bases). CDR1 is MDHEN, CDR2 SYDVKM, per germline. The CDR3 runs to 20 residues. V lost 8 bases, J lost 0 bases, and 31 bases lay in between.

This clone was detected a few times. The chain joins TRBV11-3 to TRBJ2-7; TRBD1 aligns across 9 bases. V was pared by 5 bases and J by 2 bases, with 4 bases of the junction left unmatched. Germline V CDR1 and CDR2: SGHNT, YENEEA. CDR3 length equals 14 residues. The CDR3 loop is CASSDGTGTYEQYF. CDR3 nucleotide sequence: TGTGCCAGCAGCGACGGGACAGGGACCTACGAGCAGTACTTC.

This chain connects TRBV23-1 to TRBJ1-2, with a possible D match to TRBD1 (6 bases). TRBV23-1 is an ORF, and what it does is uncertain. Trimming removed 7 bases at V and 4 bases at J, with 16 bases between. This CDR3 spans 14 amino acids. CDR3 sequence (DNA): TGCGCCAGCACCCGGCCCAGGGGTTCCTATGGCTACACCTTC. Its protein is CASTRPRGSYGYTF.

This clone was observed a handful of times. The chain carries TRBV19 and TRBJ2-7; TRBD2 agrees at 14 bases. Germline trimming cut 5 bases from V and 4 bases from J; bases unmatched to any gene: 7. From germline, CDR1 is LNHDA and CDR2 SQIVND (reference sequence). CDR3 length: 16 residues. The CDR3 spells CASSSRLAGGPYEQYF. CDR3 in DNA: TGTGCCAGTAGTTCCCGACTAGCGGGAGGGCCGTACGAGCAGTACTTC.

The V and J genes are TRBV7-6 and TRBJ2-1; TRBD2 agrees at 7 bases. CDR3 length: 16 amino acids. Germline V gene lookup returns CDR1 SGHVS and CDR2 FNYEAQ. V lost 0 bases and J lost 0; bases outside the gene matches: 2. CDR3: CASSLAGRGSYNEQFF. CDR3 DNA: TGTGCCAGCAGCTTAGCGGGGAGGGGCTCCTACAATGAGCAGTTCTTC.